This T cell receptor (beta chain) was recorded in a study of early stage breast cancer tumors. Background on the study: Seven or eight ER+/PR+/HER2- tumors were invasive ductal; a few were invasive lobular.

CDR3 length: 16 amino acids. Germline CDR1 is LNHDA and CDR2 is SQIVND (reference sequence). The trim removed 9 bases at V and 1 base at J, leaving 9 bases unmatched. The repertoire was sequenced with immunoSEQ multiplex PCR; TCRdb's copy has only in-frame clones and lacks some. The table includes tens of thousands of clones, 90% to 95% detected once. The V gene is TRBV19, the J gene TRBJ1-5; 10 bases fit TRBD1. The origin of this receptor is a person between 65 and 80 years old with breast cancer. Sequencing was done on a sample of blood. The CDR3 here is CASSGRQGASNQPQHF. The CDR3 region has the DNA TGTGCCAGCAGTGGGAGACAGGGGGCGAGCAATCAGCCCCAGCATTTT.